One sample yielded the 13 T cell receptor beta chains listed below, sequenced in a study of human T cells and chemical hapten exposure (dated by TCRdb to about 2021). Receptor libraries were prepared by RACE. Sequencing was performed on a NextSeq 500. Clones were called with MiXCR by TCRdb after fastp trimmed the public reads at Q25, and only in-frame beta chains were retained. Every distinct CDR3 protein forms one entry, paired with its most common genes and DNA. This sample is represented by 84,000 or so distinct CDR3 sequences; 8.5% of them were singletons. The top ten clones comprise approximately 2.4% of the sample. The time point label on this specimen signifies: pre-sensitization, week 0. The sample's treatment or condition label is to be understood as: therapeutic diphenylcyclopropenone sensitization with weekly scalp DPC. This specimen was whole blood, taken in connection with sensitization to the hapten diphenylcyclopropenone (DPC). Receptors were obtained from a man aged 35-49 years with alopecia areata. Some clones in this sample may be carry-over from other donors' samples.

This clonotype was detected a few times. The chain joins TRBV24-1 to TRBJ2-3; a weak D match, TRBD2 (5 bases). The CDR3 consists of 14 residues. The germline gives CDR1 KGHDR, CDR2 SFDVKD. V was cut by 4 bases and J by 4 bases, with 11 bases left in between. In DNA form, the CDR3 reads TGTGCCACCAGTGAGGAGCGGTGGTCAGATACGCAGTATTTT. Translating gives CATSEERWSDTQYF.

V gene TRBV5-1 combines with J gene TRBJ2-1; D is tentatively TRBD1 or TRBD2 (6 bases each). Germline V CDR1 and CDR2: SGHRS, YFSETQ. Trimming cost V 0 bases and J 6 bases, with 13 bases left between them. This CDR3 comprises 15 residues. The CDR3 sequence is CASSLGRGSVNEQFF. In nucleotides, the CDR3 is TGCGCCAGCAGCTTGGGGAGGGGGTCCGTCAATGAGCAGTTCTTC.

This clonotype occurred a few times. This chain links TRBV7-2 with TRBJ2-7; D is undetermined. V lost 5 bases and J 3 bases, leaving 17 bases between the germline ends. Germline V gene data show CDR1 as SGHTA and CDR2 as FQGNSA. CDR3 size: 15 residues. This CDR3 is CASSVMEGLLYEQYF. As DNA, the CDR3 is TGTGCCAGCAGCGTTATGGAAGGGCTCCTCTACGAGCAGTACTTC. Combining the CDR3 with reference TRBV7-2 and TRBJ2-7 gives the whole variable domain GAGVSQSPSNKVTEKGKDVELRCDPISGHTALYWYRQSLGQGLEFLIYFQGNSAPDKSGLPSDRFSAERTGGSVSTLTIQRTQQEDSAVYLCASSVMEGLLYEQYFGPGTRLTVT.

This clonotype was picked up many times. J is TRBJ1-2 and V is TRBV4-1; D call uncertain. From germline, CDR1 is MGHRA and CDR2 YSYEKL. The ends were cut back, 1 base at V and 4 bases at J, with 13 bases in the middle. There are 15 residues in the CDR3. The chain's CDR3 is CASSQAERVFYGYTF. DNA for the CDR3: TGCGCCAGCAGCCAAGCGGAAAGGGTTTTCTATGGCTACACCTTC.

The genes are TRBV5-5 and TRBJ2-7; D unclear. CDR3 size: 11 residues. V lost 0 bases to trimming and J lost 6 bases, with 4 bases between them. CDR1 and CDR2 (germline): SGHKS, YYEKEE (reference sequence). The chain's CDR3 is CASSLGGEQYV. The CDR3 nucleotides are TGTGCCAGCAGCTTGGGGGGCGAGCAGTACGTC.

This clonotype appeared many times. The genes are TRBV19 and TRBJ2-3; no clear D. Trimming stripped 4 bases from V and 1 base from J, with 9 bases between. Germline CDR1 and CDR2: LNHDA and SQIVND (reference sequence). CDR3 length: 14 residues. CDR3 in DNA: TGTGCCAGTAGTAAGGACCGCGGCACAGATACGCAGTATTTT. Translated: CASSKDRGTDTQYF.

A remark on this clonotype: One base away lies a much larger clone, so this may be a sequencing read error. The J gene is TRBJ1-1, the V gene TRBV12-3 or TRBV12-4, with TRBD1 as a possible D gene (5 bases). This CDR3 is built from 13 residues. The CDR3 region has the DNA TGTGCCAGCAGTCTCCGCACAGGCACTGAAGCTATCTTT. Encoded protein: CASSLRTGTEAIF.

The V gene is TRBV18, the J gene TRBJ2-7; perhaps TRBD1 as D (5 bases). The CDR3 runs to 14 residues. V lost 0 bases and J lost 4, with 10 bases in between. Looked up from germline, CDR1 is KGHSH and CDR2 is LQKENI. The CDR3 spells CASSPPSGPYEQYF. CDR3 nucleotides: TGTGCCAGCTCACCACCCTCAGGGCCATACGAGCAGTACTTC.

This clonotype was seen a few times. The J gene is TRBJ2-3, the V gene TRBV6-2 or TRBV6-3; 8 bases align to TRBD2. The ends lost 5 bases at V and 5 bases at J; junction bases unmatched: 12. CDR1 is MNHEY and CDR2 is SVGEGT in the germline V gene. The CDR3 runs to 16 residues. This CDR3 is CASSDQLAVAGDTQYF. The CDR3 nucleotides are TGTGCCAGCAGTGACCAACTAGCGGTCGCCGGAGATACGCAGTATTTT.

This chain connects TRBV5-1 to TRBJ1-5, with a weak D call TRBD1 (6 bases). This CDR3 is 15 amino acids long. CDR1 SGHRS and CDR2 YFSETQ come from the germline V gene. Trimming left V 1 base short and J 7 bases short, with 15 bases between. CDR3 coding DNA: TGCGCCAGCAGCTTGACAGGGACTGTAGGGCAGCCCCAGCATTTT. Its protein product is CASSLTGTVGQPQHF.

This clonotype was seen only a few times. J is TRBJ2-3 and V is TRBV19; no clear D gene. Germline V gene lookup returns CDR1 LNHDA and CDR2 SQIVND (reference sequence). Trimming pared 2 bases from V and 7 bases from J, leaving 10 bases between. The CDR3 contains 13 residues. CDR3 nucleotides: TGTGCCAGTAGTATATTCTTCCGAAATACGCAGTATTTT. Its translation: CASSIFFRNTQYF.

The table lists this clonotype with a few counts. The V and J genes are TRBV3-1 and TRBJ2-5, with D tentatively TRBD2 (5 bases). Trimming shortened V by 1 base and J by 7 bases, and 13 bases separated the two germline ends. Looked up from germline, CDR1 is LGHDT and CDR2 is YNNKEL (reference sequence). The CDR3 has 14 amino acids. CDR3 in DNA: TGTGCCAGCAGCCAAGGGTCACTAGTTGGGACCCAGTACTTC. It yields the protein CASSQGSLVGTQYF.

The chain uses TRBV6-5 and TRBJ2-7; tentative D call: TRBD1 (6 bases). V was cut by 6 bases and J by 7 bases, with 22 bases left in between. Germline lookup yields CDR1 MNHEY and CDR2 SVGAGI. The CDR3 contains 15 residues. The CDR3, as DNA: TGTGCCAGCAGCTCCTCCGGGACACTAGGTAATGAGCAGTACTTC. It codes for CASSSSGTLGNEQYF.